These 23 T cell receptor beta chains share one sample of origin, sequenced in a study of blood T cell repertoires in COVID-19. Profiling relied on immunoSEQ multiplex PCR, and the TCRdb table lists in-frame clones only, not all of them. The sample holds under 65,000 clones, about nine tenths seen once. The sequenced sample was peripheral blood. Receptors originate from a woman over 75 with COVID-19, enrolled during active disease.

With respect to this clone: The same CDR3 is also encoded by other DNA sequences in this sample. The chain has TRBV3-1 (or the pseudogene TRBV3-2) and TRBJ2-5, with D unclear. This CDR3 spans 11 amino acids. V was cut by 5 bases and J by 5 bases, with 6 bases left in between. Germline assignment: CDR1 LGHDT and CDR2 YNNKEL (reference sequence). DNA of the CDR3: TGTGCCAGCAGCTCCCGTGAGACCCAGTACTTC. It encodes CASSSRETQYF.

The gene calls are TRBV9 and TRBJ1-1, with 7 bases aligning to TRBD1. CDR1 is SGDLS and CDR2 is YYNGEE in the germline V gene. Trimming took 2 bases from V and 5 from J; bases not matched to a gene: 6. The CDR3 covers 14 residues. This CDR3 is CASSVEGARTEAFF. The CDR3 DNA reads TGTGCCAGCAGCGTCGAGGGGGCGCGAACTGAAGCTTTCTTT.

The CDR3 here is CASSQLAVVTDTQYF. For the CDR3, the DNA is TGTGCCAGCAGCCAACTAGCGGTGGTGACAGATACGCAGTATTTT. The chain carries TRBV14 and TRBJ2-3, with 7 bases fitting TRBD2. Germline CDR1 is SGHDN and CDR2 is FVKESK. The V and J ends lost 2 bases and 3 bases, in that order; junction bases with no gene match: 5. The CDR3 extends over 15 amino acids. The variable domain in full, with the rest retrieved from reference TRBV14 and TRBJ2-3, is EAGVTQFPSHSVIEKGQTVTLRCDPISGHDNLYWYRRVMGKEIKFLLHFVKESKQDESGMPNNRFLAERTGGTYSTLKVQPAELEDSGVYFCASSQLAVVTDTQYFGPGTRLTVL.

This clone showed up just once. This chain connects TRBV2 to TRBJ1-3, with D maybe TRBD1 (6 bases). Germline-derived CDR1 and CDR2 are SNHLY and FYNNEI. Trimming left V 6 bases short and J 3 bases short, with 12 bases between. CDR3 length: 14 residues. CDR3 loop: CASRAQGNGNTIYF. For the CDR3, the DNA is TGTGCCAGCAGGGCGCAGGGGAATGGAAACACCATATATTTT.

The chain couples TRBV19 to TRBJ1-2; possible D gene TRBD1, 5 bases. Trimming shortened V by 3 bases and J by 0 bases, and 11 bases separated the two germline ends. This CDR3 has 15 residues. Germline loops: CDR1 LNHDA, CDR2 SQIVND (reference sequence). The CDR3 coding sequence is TGTGCCAGTAGTATGTGGGGCAGTGCTAACTATGGCTACACCTTC. Translated: CASSMWGSANYGYTF.

The J gene is TRBJ2-4, the V gene TRBV5-5, with 7 positions matching TRBD2. The CDR3 length is 15 residues. J gave up 9 bases and V 0 bases, and 9 bases lay outside the gene matches. Germline V gene lookup returns CDR1 SGHKS and CDR2 YYEKEE (reference sequence). CDR3 amino acids: CASSLDMASGFIQYF. CDR3 nucleotides: TGTGCCAGCAGCTTGGATATGGCTAGCGGTTTCATTCAGTACTTC.

The gene calls are TRBV19 and TRBJ2-3; D is possibly TRBD2 (5 bases). The CDR3 totals 13 residues. Germline assignment: CDR1 LNHDA and CDR2 SQIVND (reference sequence). V was cut by 6 bases and J by 4 bases, with 11 bases left in between. As DNA, the CDR3 is TGTGCCAGTAGCAGCTCGAGGGCAGATACGCAGTATTTT. Its translation: CASSSSRADTQYF.

The rearrangement uses TRBV3-1 (or the pseudogene TRBV3-2) and TRBJ2-7; 8 bases fit TRBD2. The CDR3 is made up of 14 amino acids. Germline CDR1 is LGHDT and CDR2 is YNNKEL (reference sequence). V lost 4 bases and J lost 3; bases outside the gene matches: 5. The CDR3 protein is CASSLTGGYYEQYF. The CDR3 region has the DNA TGTGCCAGCAGCCTCACGGGGGGGTACTACGAGCAGTACTTC.

In DNA, the CDR3 is TGTGCCAGCAGCCAAGGAGTTTATGGGGCCATGAACACTGAAGCTTTCTTT. Residues: CASSQGVYGAMNTEAFF. The V call is TRBV4-2, the J call TRBJ1-1; perhaps TRBD1 as D (5 bases). The V end lost 1 base, the J end lost 0 bases, and 15 bases lay between the germline ends. Germline-derived CDR1 and CDR2 are LGHNA and YNFKEQ. The CDR3 spans 17 residues.

This clone came up once. CDR3 DNA: TGTGCCACCAGCGCCCGGAGGGGCGAAAAACTGTTTTTT. Translating it yields CATSARRGEKLFF. The V call is TRBV15, the J call TRBJ1-4; possibly TRBD1 for D (5 bases). V was trimmed by 5 bases and J by 8 bases, leaving 12 bases between them. The V gene's germline CDR1 is LNHNV and CDR2 YYDKDF (reference sequence). CDR3 length: 13 residues.

V gene TRBV29-1 combines with J gene TRBJ1-4, with 8 nucleotides matching TRBD1. Germline assignment: CDR1 SQVTM and CDR2 ANQGSEA. V shed 7 bases, J shed 8 bases, and the junction held 9 bases outside the gene matches. The CDR3 extends over 13 amino acids. Here the CDR3 DNA reads TGCAGCGGGACAGGGCCGACCCAAGAAAAACTGTTTTTT. Its protein product is CSGTGPTQEKLFF.

This clone was seen just once. The J gene is TRBJ1-1, the V gene TRBV5-1; tentative D call: TRBD1 (5 bases). Germline V gene sequence: CDR1 SGHRS, CDR2 YFSETQ. The CDR3 spans 15 residues. V was trimmed by 0 bases and J by 8 bases, leaving 17 bases between them. DNA of the CDR3: TGCGCCAGCAGCTTGGAGGCAGGGTCCTTTATCGAAGCTTTCTTT. This encodes CASSLEAGSFIEAFF. Complete variable domain (other parts from reference TRBV5-1 and TRBJ1-1): KAGVTQTPRYLIKTRGQQVTLSCSPISGHRSVSWYQQTPGQGLQFLFEYFSETQRNKGNFPGRFSGRQFSNSRSEMNVSTLELGDSALYLCASSLEAGSFIEAFFGQGTRLTVV.

The chain recombines TRBV27 with TRBJ2-7, with D perhaps matching TRBD1 (6 bases). V gave up 0 bases and J gave up 4 bases, with 10 bases separating them. Germline CDR1 and CDR2: MNHEY and SMNVEV (reference sequence). The CDR3 consists of 14 residues. The CDR3 nucleotides are TGTGCCAGCAGTTTATCGATGGGGGCTTACGAGCAGTACTTC. It translates to CASSLSMGAYEQYF.

V is TRBV7-2 and J is TRBJ1-2, with TRBD1 matching 10 bases. The CDR3 has 18 amino acids. J was trimmed by 3 bases and V by 1 base; bases with no gene match: 11. Germline CDR1 reads SGHTA; CDR2 reads FQGNSA. The DNA for the CDR3 is TGTGCCAGCAGCTTAGGGGTTCCTTGGACAGGGGGAGACTATGGCTACACCTTC. Protein: CASSLGVPWTGGDYGYTF.

This chain connects TRBV5-1 to TRBJ1-1; D unresolved. Germline CDR1 reads SGHRS; CDR2 reads YFSETQ. V shed 2 bases and J shed 1 base, with 9 bases lying between them. CDR3 length equals 14 residues. The CDR3 sequence: CASSLFEGNTEAFF. In DNA form, the CDR3 reads TGCGCCAGCAGCTTATTTGAGGGGAACACTGAAGCTTTCTTT.

The J gene is TRBJ1-1, the V gene TRBV19; maybe TRBD1 (5 bases). V shed 1 base and J shed 0 bases, with 9 bases lying between them. This CDR3 region has 15 residues. Germline values: CDR1 LNHDA, CDR2 SQIVND (reference sequence). The CDR3 reads CASSIGGTVNTEAFF. CDR3 sequence (DNA): TGTGCCAGTAGTATAGGGGGCACAGTGAACACTGAAGCTTTCTTT.

The gene calls are TRBV6-5 and TRBJ1-1, with a weak D call TRBD1 (6 bases). V lost 1 base and J 6 bases, leaving 12 bases between the germline ends. CDR3 length equals 14 residues. Germline V gene lookup returns CDR1 MNHEY and CDR2 SVGAGI. CDR3 sequence reads: CASSYWDNQAEAFF. CDR3 sequence (DNA): TGTGCCAGCAGTTACTGGGACAATCAAGCTGAAGCTTTCTTT.

The V and J genes are TRBV3-1 (or the pseudogene TRBV3-2) and TRBJ1-2, with 9 bases aligning to TRBD1. V shed 4 bases, J shed 7 bases, and the junction held 4 bases outside the gene matches. CDR3 length: 13 amino acids. Germline V gene lookup returns CDR1 LGHDT and CDR2 YNNKEL (reference sequence). The chain's CDR3 is CASSPTGGSGYTF. DNA for the CDR3: TGTGCCAGCAGCCCCACAGGGGGCTCTGGCTACACCTTC.

The chain uses TRBV18 and TRBJ2-3; D uncertain. The V gene's germline CDR1 is KGHSH and CDR2 LQKENI. There are 14 residues in the CDR3. V was pared by 4 bases and J by 9 bases, with 17 bases between. CDR3 amino acids: CASSLSRSQVTQYF. CDR3 coding DNA: TGTGCCAGCTCACTCTCCCGGTCGCAAGTCACGCAGTATTTT.

J is TRBJ1-5 and V is TRBV30; TRBD1 matches at 9 bases. The CDR3 covers 17 residues. CDR1 is GTSNPN, CDR2 SVGIG, per germline (reference sequence). After removal of 0 bases from V and 3 bases from J, the junction contained 9 bases not matched to a gene. The DNA of the CDR3 is TGTGCCTGGAGTGTAGGGGGGGGACAGGGAAACAATCAGCCCCAGCATTTT. It specifies CAWSVGGGQGNNQPQHF.

The sample holds one count of this clone. The chain is built from TRBV7-3 and TRBJ2-3; TRBD2 matches at 11 bases. Germline V gives CDR1 SGHTA, CDR2 FQGTGA. Unmatched junction bases numbered 7, after V lost 4 bases and J lost 4 bases. The CDR3 consists of 16 residues. CDR3 DNA: TGTGCCAGCAGCTATCCGACTAGCGGGGAGGCAGATACGCAGTATTTT. This codes for CASSYPTSGEADTQYF.

The chain uses TRBV10-3 and TRBJ1-1; D perhaps matches TRBD1 (5 bases). Germline V gene sequence: CDR1 ENHRY, CDR2 SYGVKD. Trimming left V 8 bases short and J 4 bases short, with 8 bases between. CDR3 length: 11 amino acids. The CDR3 spells CAIGRATEAFF. The CDR3 DNA is TGTGCCATCGGCAGGGCCACTGAAGCTTTCTTT.

The V call is TRBV5-4, the J call TRBJ2-1; 14 bases align to TRBD2. The CDR3 consists of 16 residues. Germline V lookup: CDR1 SGHNT, CDR2 YYREEE (reference sequence). Germline trimming cut 3 bases from V and 7 bases from J; bases unmatched to any gene: 6. For the CDR3, the DNA is TGTGCCAGCAGCTCGGGACTAGCGGGGGTGGGGAATGAGCAGTTCTTC. Translation: CASSSGLAGVGNEQFF. Using reference TRBV5-4 and TRBJ2-1 for the parts outside the CDR3, the full variable domain is ETGVTQSPTHLIKTRGQQVTLRCSSQSGHNTVSWYQQALGQGPQFIFQYYREEENGRGNFPPRFSGLQFPNYSSELNVNALELDDSALYLCASSSGLAGVGNEQFFGPGTRLTVL.